What follows are 14 T cell receptor beta chains derived from one specimen sequenced in a study of T cell responses to AZD1222 COVID-19 vaccine. This table comes from immunoSEQ multiplex PCR, and its TCRdb copy is limited to in-frame clones, with some not included. The sample shows around 100,000 clones, approximately 89% of them seen only once. Specimen: peripheral blood, collected on day 0 of MenACWY control vaccination. The receptors were sampled from an adult in good health.

J is TRBJ1-6 and V is TRBV4-1; no clear D. Germline-derived CDR1 and CDR2 are MGHRA and YSYEKL. The CDR3 consists of 15 residues. The V and J ends lost 1 base and 6 bases respectively, with 10 bases between them. CDR3 region: CASSQGVLGNSPLHF. The CDR3 DNA follows: TGCGCCAGCAGCCAAGGGGTATTAGGTAATTCACCCCTCCACTTT.

The V gene is TRBV27, the J gene TRBJ1-5, with D maybe TRBD1 (6 bases). The V end lost 3 bases, the J end lost 7 bases, and 13 bases lay between the germline ends. Germline V lookup: CDR1 MNHEY, CDR2 SMNVEV (reference sequence). CDR3 size: 14 residues. CDR3 DNA sequence: TGTGCCAGCAGTTTGCAGGGAACAGGGCAGCCCCAGCATTTT. Translated: CASSLQGTGQPQHF.

The count of this clone is one. This rearrangement joins TRBV5-1 to TRBJ2-7; TRBD1 aligns across 9 bases. This CDR3 is 15 amino acids long. V was clipped by 4 bases and J by 3 bases; unmatched bases: 8. In germline, CDR1 is SGHRS, CDR2 YFSETQ. This chain's CDR3 is CASSLLGQGRYEQYF. CDR3 DNA sequence: TGCGCCAGCAGCCTTCTGGGACAGGGACGCTACGAGCAGTACTTC.

This sequence joins TRBV18 and TRBJ2-1, with D uncertain. CDR1 and CDR2 (germline): KGHSH, LQKENI. The CDR3 covers 14 residues. Trimming took off 0 bases at V and 8 bases at J, with 11 bases between the two ends. CDR3 sequence reads: CASSPPGNRHEQFF. The CDR3 nucleotides read TGTGCCAGCTCACCACCTGGCAACCGTCATGAGCAGTTCTTC.

V is TRBV7-8 and J is TRBJ1-3; a weak D match, TRBD1 (6 bases). V lost 5 bases and J lost 0, with 14 bases in between. The CDR3 length is 16 residues. Per the germline V gene, CDR1 is SGHVS and CDR2 is FQNEAQ. CDR3 sequence reads: CASSPRQVPSGNTIYF. CDR3 DNA: TGTGCCAGCAGCCCGCGACAGGTCCCCTCTGGAAACACCATATATTTT.

V and J are TRBV2 and TRBJ1-1; 7 positions agree with TRBD1. Trimming cost V 4 bases and J 0 bases; bases outside gene matches: 2. Germline loops: CDR1 SNHLY, CDR2 FYNNEI. The CDR3 covers 14 residues. CDR3 nucleotides: TGTGCCAGCAGTGGACAGGGTATGAACACTGAAGCTTTCTTT. Encoded protein: CASSGQGMNTEAFF.

The chain employs TRBV6-5 and TRBJ1-1; TRBD1 might be the D (6 bases). Germline CDR1 reads MNHEY; CDR2 reads SVGAGI. Trimming cost V 5 bases and J 8 bases, with 15 bases left between them. There are 13 residues in the CDR3. The CDR3 DNA follows: TGTGCCAGCAGTAGCACAGGGAATGGGGAAGCTTTCTTT. Translated: CASSSTGNGEAFF.

J is TRBJ2-7 and V is TRBV3-1 (or the pseudogene TRBV3-2); D is undetermined. Trimming removed 1 base at V and 7 bases at J, with 14 bases between. The CDR3 is 14 residues long. Germline CDR1 reads LGHDT; CDR2 reads YNNKEL (reference sequence). CDR3 bases: TGTGCCAGCAGCCAAGTTCAGACCTACGATGAGCAGTACTTC. Its protein product is CASSQVQTYDEQYF.

This clone has only one observation. The chain is built from TRBV28 and TRBJ1-5; TRBD1 matches at 7 bases. Germline V gene data show CDR1 as MDHEN and CDR2 as SYDVKM. The CDR3 covers 17 residues. After removal of 7 bases from V and 4 bases from J, the junction contained 16 bases not matched to a gene. The CDR3 here is CASTIRDSRRINQPQHF. The DNA for the CDR3 is TGTGCCAGCACCATTCGGGACAGCCGCCGGATTAATCAGCCCCAGCATTTT.

J is TRBJ1-5 and V is TRBV11-2, with TRBD1 as a possible D gene (6 bases). The CDR3 extends over 14 amino acids. Germline assignment: CDR1 SGHAT and CDR2 FQNNGV. V was clipped by 7 bases and J by 9 bases, with 19 bases between them. The CDR3 DNA reads TGTGCCAGCACCGAGGGGGAGGGTGAGGGGCCCCAGCATTTT. Translating it yields CASTEGEGEGPQHF.

The rearrangement joins TRBV9 to TRBJ2-2; 11 nucleotides align to TRBD1. V gave up 2 bases and J gave up 2 bases; unmatched junction bases: 2. This CDR3 is 16 amino acids long. Per the germline V gene, CDR1 is SGDLS and CDR2 is YYNGEE. The CDR3 loop reads CASSVGQGDNTGELFF. The CDR3 DNA sequence: TGTGCCAGCAGCGTGGGACAGGGGGATAACACCGGGGAGCTGTTTTTT.

V and J are TRBV30 and TRBJ2-7, with 11 nucleotides matching TRBD2. Germline V CDR1 and CDR2: GTSNPN, SVGIG (reference sequence). The CDR3 has 16 residues. Germline trimming cut 4 bases from V and 4 bases from J; bases unmatched to any gene: 12. This chain's CDR3 is CAWTGGKGLADYEQYF. The DNA of the CDR3 is TGTGCCTGGACAGGGGGTAAGGGACTAGCGGATTACGAGCAGTACTTC.

In its sample, this clone is large. The chain links TRBV27 to TRBJ2-3, with no clear D. Germline CDR1 and CDR2: MNHEY and SMNVEV (reference sequence). This CDR3 is 13 amino acids long. V shed 1 base and J shed 0 bases, with 2 bases lying between them. CDR3 sequence (DNA): TGTGCCAGCAGTTTATGGAGCACAGATACGCAGTATTTT. Translated, it gives CASSLWSTDTQYF.

The chain recombines TRBV2 with TRBJ2-5; the D gene is possibly TRBD1 (6 bases). The CDR3 has 13 amino acids. V was shortened by 8 bases and J by 4 bases, with 14 bases between the two germline ends. Germline lookup yields CDR1 SNHLY and CDR2 FYNNEI. The CDR3 loop is CASEVLGAETQYF. The CDR3 nucleotides read TGTGCCAGCGAGGTGTTGGGGGCAGAGACCCAGTACTTC.